The T cell receptor (beta chain) under discussion was sequenced for a study of CD8 T cells in ankylosing spondylitis. TCRdb redid the calling of the 5' RACE reads with MiXCR, one entry per CDR3 protein. Of about 190,000 distinct CDR3 sequences in the sample, 10% to 15% were seen once. Study-level findings and limits: Reported data indicate significant enrichment of disease-linked clones within matched ankylosing spondylitis synovial fluid. Reports of some motif variants in reactive arthritis synovial fluid and blood predate this one. Researchers report that disease-linked clones proved CD8+ and relatively rare in peripheral blood.

The germline V gene has CDR1 SNHLY and CDR2 FYNNEI. The CDR3 runs 13 residues. V dropped 8 bases and J dropped 4; count of bases not matched to a gene: 4. Concerning this clonotype itself: Its antigen remains unknown.

The chain couples TRBV2 to TRBJ2-3; 9 bases are a match to TRBD2. The sequence derives from a female donor with ankylosing spondylitis or in good health (not recorded which). The sequenced sample was blood, either unsorted or a sorted T cell fraction (not recorded which). CDR3 DNA sequence: TGTGCCAGCGGGCGGGAGGGCCCAGATACGCAGTATTTT. Protein: CASGREGPDTQYF.